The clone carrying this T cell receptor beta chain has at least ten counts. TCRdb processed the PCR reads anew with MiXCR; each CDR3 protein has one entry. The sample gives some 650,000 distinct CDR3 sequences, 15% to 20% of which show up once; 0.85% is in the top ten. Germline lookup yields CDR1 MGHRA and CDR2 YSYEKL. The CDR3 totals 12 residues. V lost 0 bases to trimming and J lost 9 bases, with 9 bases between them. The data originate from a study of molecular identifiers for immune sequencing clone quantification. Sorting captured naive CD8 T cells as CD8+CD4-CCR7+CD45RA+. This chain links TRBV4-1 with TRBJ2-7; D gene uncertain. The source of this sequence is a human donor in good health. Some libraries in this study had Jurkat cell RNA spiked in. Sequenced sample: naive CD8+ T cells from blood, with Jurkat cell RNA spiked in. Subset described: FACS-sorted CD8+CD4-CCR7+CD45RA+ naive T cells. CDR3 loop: CASSQDGPRQYF. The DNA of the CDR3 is TGCGCCAGCAGCCAAGATGGGCCGAGGCAGTACTTC.